This T cell receptor (beta chain) was identified in a study of blood T cells in healthy people across ages. Study results and limitations: Older age went with lower TCR beta diversity per million T cells, in a roughly linear way.

Note on this clonotype: Antigen specificity is unknown.

The V and J ends lost 5 bases and 3 bases respectively, with 11 bases between them. There are 13 residues in the CDR3. Germline V gives CDR1 SGHAT, CDR2 FQDESV (reference sequence). The study recruited healthy Caucasian donors from Russia who were aged about 6 to 95. It was with a sample-barcoded 5' primer and a J-beta primer mix that a second PCR of roughly 7 to 12 cycles was run. A tag from a template-switch adaptor with 12 random nucleotides marked each cDNA molecule. The study obtained at least 2.5 million CDR3-containing paired-end reads from every sample. In TCRdb, the 5' RACE reads were re-called with MiXCR into one record per CDR3 protein. The sample carries around 1,500,000 distinct CDR3 sequences, about 43% recorded once.

Sequencing was performed on blood. The chain employs TRBV11-1 and TRBJ2-7; D ambiguous. The source of this sequence is a young woman in good health. Here the CDR3 DNA reads TGTGCCAGCAGCCGTATCGGGTACTACGAGCAGTACTTC. Amino acids: CASSRIGYYEQYF.